What follows describes a single TCR beta chain. It has no known antigen specificity. Base qualities are not provided; no much larger clone lies one nucleotide away. This sample was included in a study of OX40 agonist ivuxolimab in advanced cancers. For context, the study as a whole: Ivuxolimab, which targeted the costimulatory receptor OX40 (CD134), was an agonistic, fully human IgG2 monoclonal antibody. Three dose-escalation patients achieved partial responses, one with hepatocellular carcinoma and two with cutaneous melanoma. The purpose of peripheral TCRbeta sequencing was to test whether ivuxolimab changed TCR sequence diversity and led to clonal T-cell expansion. Patients were allowed to have had prior anti-PD-1, anti-PD-L1 or anti-CTLA-4 therapy, and approximately 41% of the dose-escalation patients had previously received checkpoint inhibitors. The dose-escalation cohort was roughly 87% male with a mean age of around 64 years, ranging from about 20 to 85. The paper covers the monotherapy dose-escalation part of the phase I ivuxolimab trial, which included N of about 50 patients. Among the roughly 50 dose-escalation patients, 19 had hepatocellular carcinoma, approximately 15 melanoma, 9 renal cell carcinoma and 9 head and neck cancer. Intravenous ivuxolimab was administered to patients every 2 weeks at six dose levels: 0.01, 0.1, 0.3, 1.5, 3 and 10 mg/kg. What the authors observed across the whole study: In partial responders in the 0.1-3.0 mg/kg groups, normalized peripheral clonal expansion was found to be among the lowest, especially among CD8+ T cells. Low levels of normalized T-cell clonal expansion were also shown by some nonresponding patients. Clonal expansion of both CD4+ and CD8+ blood T cells was observed from baseline to week 6 at doses 0.1 to 3.0 mg/kg. After ivuxolimab, expanded clones were on average more numerous among CD8+ T cells than among CD4+ T cells. Which antigens the clonally expanded peripheral T cells were specific for was not determined.

Genomic DNA was isolated from the sorted cells so that the TCRbeta CDR3 region could be sequenced. TCRbeta CDR3 regions were sequenced using the immunoSEQ Assay. Entries here come from immuneACCESS through TCRdb and include only in-frame sequences with V and J called. Some clones fail to appear in such tables; in the studies checked, an unresolved V gene covers under half of the shortfall, and the cause of the remainder is unknown. Present in this sample are 25,000 to 30,000 clones, 80% of which were seen just once. Clones ranked in the top ten supply 11% of the sample. The trial excluded patients who had a history of autoimmune disease or who were on systemic immunosuppression. Peripheral blood for TCR sequencing was collected from all dose cohorts at baseline, on cycle 4 day 1, and on cycle 7 day 1. Samples came from an open-label, multicenter, first-in-human phase I dose-escalation trial of ivuxolimab. The trial enrolled adults with locally advanced or metastatic head and neck squamous cell, hepatocellular, melanoma or renal cell carcinoma. CD4+ and CD8+ T cells were sorted separately from peripheral blood before TCR sequencing.

The CDR3, from cysteine to phenylalanine, totals 15 residues. The DNA shown is the 45-base CDR3, in frame from base 1. The germline ends are 11 bases apart after V is trimmed by 0 bases and J by 2 bases. From a lookup of the germline V gene, CDR1 and CDR2 are LGHNA and YNFKEQ. The chain is assembled from TRBV4-2 and TRBJ2-7; perhaps TRBD1 is the D gene, with 6 bases matching. This clonotype was sampled from an adult with an advanced solid tumor such as melanoma, head and neck, liver or kidney cancer. The material sequenced was CD4+ or CD8+ T cells sorted from blood, taken in a trial of the OX40 agonist ivuxolimab. Here the CDR3 is given as CASSQEGAGAYEQYF. In nucleotides, the sequence is TGTGCCAGCAGCCAAGAGGGGGCAGGGGCCTACGAGCAGTACTTC.